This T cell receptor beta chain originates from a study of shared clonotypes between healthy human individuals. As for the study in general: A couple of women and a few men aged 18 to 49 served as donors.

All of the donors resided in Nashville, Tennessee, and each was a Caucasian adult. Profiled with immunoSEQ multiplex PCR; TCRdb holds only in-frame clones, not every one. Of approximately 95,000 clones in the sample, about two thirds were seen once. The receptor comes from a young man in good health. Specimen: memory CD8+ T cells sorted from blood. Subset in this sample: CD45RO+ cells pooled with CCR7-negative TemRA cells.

CDR3 in amino acids: CASSLNPGGSYEQYF. CDR3 bases: TGTGCCAGCAGCTTGAATCCAGGGGGCTCCTACGAGCAGTACTTC. J is TRBJ2-7 and V is TRBV5-5; the match to TRBD1 covers 7 bases. The CDR3 is 15 residues long. V gave up 1 base and J gave up 0 bases; unmatched junction bases: 4. Germline CDR1 is SGHKS and CDR2 is YYEKEE (reference sequence).